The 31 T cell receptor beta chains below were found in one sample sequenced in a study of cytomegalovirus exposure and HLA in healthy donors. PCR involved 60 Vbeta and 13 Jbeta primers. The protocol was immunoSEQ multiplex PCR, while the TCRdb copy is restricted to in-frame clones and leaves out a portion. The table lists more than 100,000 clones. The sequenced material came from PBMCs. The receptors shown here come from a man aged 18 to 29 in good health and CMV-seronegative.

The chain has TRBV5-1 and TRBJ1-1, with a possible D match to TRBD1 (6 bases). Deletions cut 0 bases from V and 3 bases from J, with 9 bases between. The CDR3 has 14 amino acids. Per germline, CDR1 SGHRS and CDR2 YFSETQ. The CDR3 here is CASSLVAGDTEAFF. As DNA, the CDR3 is TGCGCCAGCAGCTTGGTGGCAGGGGACACTGAAGCTTTCTTT.

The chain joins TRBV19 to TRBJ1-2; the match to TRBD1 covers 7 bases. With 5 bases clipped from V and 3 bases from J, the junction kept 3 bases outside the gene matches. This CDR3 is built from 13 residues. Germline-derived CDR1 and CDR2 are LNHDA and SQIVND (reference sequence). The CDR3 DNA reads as TGTGCCAGTAGTCCCGACAGGGACTATGGCTACACCTTC. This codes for CASSPDRDYGYTF.

CDR3 in amino acids: CASSLGQSVALQYNEQFF. CDR3 sequence (DNA): TGCGCCAGCAGCCTAGGACAGTCAGTGGCCCTACAATACAATGAGCAGTTCTTC. This chain joins TRBV5-1 and TRBJ2-1; perhaps TRBD1 as D (6 bases). The CDR3 runs 18 residues. Germline-derived CDR1 and CDR2 are SGHRS and YFSETQ. Between the trimmed V and J ends, which lost 4 bases and 4 bases, there was a span of 24 bases.

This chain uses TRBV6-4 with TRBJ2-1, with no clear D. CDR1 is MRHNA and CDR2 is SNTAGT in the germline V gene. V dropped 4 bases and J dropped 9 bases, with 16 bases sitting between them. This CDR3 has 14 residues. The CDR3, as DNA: TGTGCCAGCAGTGGCCCGTCAGTGGCTGGTGAGCAGTTCTTC. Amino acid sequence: CASSGPSVAGEQFF.

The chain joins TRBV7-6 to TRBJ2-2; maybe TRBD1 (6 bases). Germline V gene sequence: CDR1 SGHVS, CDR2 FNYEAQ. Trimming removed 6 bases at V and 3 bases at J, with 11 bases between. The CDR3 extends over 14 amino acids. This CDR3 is CASRTQGYTGELFF. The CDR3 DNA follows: TGTGCCAGCAGGACGCAGGGGTACACCGGGGAGCTGTTTTTT.

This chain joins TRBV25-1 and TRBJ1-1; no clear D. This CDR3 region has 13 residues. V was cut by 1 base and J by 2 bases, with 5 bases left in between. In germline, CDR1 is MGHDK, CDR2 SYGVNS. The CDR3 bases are TGTGCCAGCAGTGAATTAACAAACACTGAAGCTTTCTTT. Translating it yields CASSELTNTEAFF.

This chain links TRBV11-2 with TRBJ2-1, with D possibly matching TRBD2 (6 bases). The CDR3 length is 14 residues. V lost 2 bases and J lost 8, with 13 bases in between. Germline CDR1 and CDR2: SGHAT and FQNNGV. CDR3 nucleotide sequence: TGTGCCAGCAGCTTACGACTAGGAGGGGATGAGCAGTTCTTC. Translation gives CASSLRLGGDEQFF.

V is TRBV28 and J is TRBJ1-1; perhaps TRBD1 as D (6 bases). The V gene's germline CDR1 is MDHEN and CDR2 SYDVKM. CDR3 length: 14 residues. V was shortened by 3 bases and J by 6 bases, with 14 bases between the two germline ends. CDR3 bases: TGTGCCAGCAGTTTTTACCGGGACATATCTGAAGCTTTCTTT. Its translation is CASSFYRDISEAFF.

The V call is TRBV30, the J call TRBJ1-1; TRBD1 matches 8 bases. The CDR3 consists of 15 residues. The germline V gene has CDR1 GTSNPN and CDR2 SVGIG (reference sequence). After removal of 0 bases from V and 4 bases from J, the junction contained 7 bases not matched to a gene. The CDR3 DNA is TGTGCCTGGAGTGTACTCAGGGGGCGGATCACTGAAGCTTTCTTT. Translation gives CAWSVLRGRITEAFF.

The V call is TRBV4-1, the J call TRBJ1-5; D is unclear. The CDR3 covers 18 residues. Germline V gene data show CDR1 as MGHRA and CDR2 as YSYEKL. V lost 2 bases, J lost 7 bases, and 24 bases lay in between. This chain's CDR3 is CASSQNRYYSVANQPQHF. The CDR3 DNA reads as TGCGCCAGCAGCCAAAATCGCTATTACTCTGTCGCGAACCAGCCCCAGCATTTT.

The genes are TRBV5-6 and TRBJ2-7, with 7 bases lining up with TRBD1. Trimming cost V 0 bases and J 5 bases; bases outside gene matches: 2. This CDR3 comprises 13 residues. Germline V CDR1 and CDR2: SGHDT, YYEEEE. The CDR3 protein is CASSLGQGHEQYF. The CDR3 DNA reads TGTGCCAGCAGCTTGGGACAGGGCCACGAGCAGTACTTC.

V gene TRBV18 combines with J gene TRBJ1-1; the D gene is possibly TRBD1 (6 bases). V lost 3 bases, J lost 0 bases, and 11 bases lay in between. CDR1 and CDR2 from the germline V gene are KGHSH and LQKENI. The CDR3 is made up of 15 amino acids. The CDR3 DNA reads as TGTGCCAGCTCACCGCAGGGGATAATGAACACTGAAGCTTTCTTT. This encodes CASSPQGIMNTEAFF. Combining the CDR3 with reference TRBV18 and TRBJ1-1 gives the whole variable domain NAGVMQNPRHLVRRRGQEARLRCSPMKGHSHVYWYRQLPEEGLKFMVYLQKENIIDESGMPKERFSAEFPKEGPSILRIQQVVRGDSAAYFCASSPQGIMNTEAFFGQGTRLTVV.

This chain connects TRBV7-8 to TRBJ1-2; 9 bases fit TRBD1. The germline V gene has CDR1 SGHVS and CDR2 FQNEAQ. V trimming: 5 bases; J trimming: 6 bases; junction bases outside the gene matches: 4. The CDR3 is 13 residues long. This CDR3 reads CASSPGQGNGYTF. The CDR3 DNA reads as TGTGCCAGCAGCCCGGGACAGGGAAATGGCTACACCTTC.

The CDR3 DNA reads as TGTGCCAGCAGTTTATCGGGAGGGGTGCGACAGCCCCAGCATTTT. Translated, it gives CASSLSGGVRQPQHF. V and J are TRBV27 and TRBJ1-5; TRBD1 is a possible D gene (5 bases). Deletions cut 0 bases from V and 7 bases from J, with 13 bases between. There are 15 residues in the CDR3. From germline, CDR1 is MNHEY and CDR2 SMNVEV (reference sequence).

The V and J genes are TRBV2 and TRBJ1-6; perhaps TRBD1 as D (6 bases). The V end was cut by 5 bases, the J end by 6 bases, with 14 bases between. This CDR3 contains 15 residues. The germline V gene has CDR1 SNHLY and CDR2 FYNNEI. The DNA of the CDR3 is TGTGCCAGCAGTTCGACAGGCCTATCTAATTCACCCCTCCACTTT. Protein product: CASSSTGLSNSPLHF.

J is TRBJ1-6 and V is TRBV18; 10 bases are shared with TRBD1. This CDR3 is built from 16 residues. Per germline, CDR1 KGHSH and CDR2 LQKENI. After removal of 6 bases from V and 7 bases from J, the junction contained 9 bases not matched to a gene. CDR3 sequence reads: CASSPLGTGANSPLHF. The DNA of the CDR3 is TGTGCCAGCTCGCCTCTGGGGACAGGGGCAAATTCACCCCTCCACTTT.

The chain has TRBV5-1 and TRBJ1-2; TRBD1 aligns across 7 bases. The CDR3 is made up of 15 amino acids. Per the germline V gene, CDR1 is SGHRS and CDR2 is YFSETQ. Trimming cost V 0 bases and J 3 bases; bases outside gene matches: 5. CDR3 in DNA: TGCGCCAGCAGCTTGGGGGGACAGACATACTATGGCTACACCTTC. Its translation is CASSLGGQTYYGYTF.

Here the CDR3 DNA reads TGTGCCAGCAGCTCATGGGCTAGCGGGGACAATGAGCAGTTCTTC. Amino acid sequence: CASSSWASGDNEQFF. The chain links TRBV7-6 to TRBJ2-1; 9 nucleotides agree with TRBD2. The germline CDR1 and CDR2 sequences are SGHVS and FNYEAQ. The CDR3 loop spans 15 amino acids. V lost 4 bases and J lost 5; bases outside the gene matches: 6.

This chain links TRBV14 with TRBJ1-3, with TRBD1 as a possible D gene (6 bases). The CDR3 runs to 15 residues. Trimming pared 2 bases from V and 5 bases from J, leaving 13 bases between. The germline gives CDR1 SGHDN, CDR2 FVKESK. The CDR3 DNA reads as TGTGCCAGCAGCCAATTGGACAGCGCGCGAAACACCATATATTTT. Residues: CASSQLDSARNTIYF.

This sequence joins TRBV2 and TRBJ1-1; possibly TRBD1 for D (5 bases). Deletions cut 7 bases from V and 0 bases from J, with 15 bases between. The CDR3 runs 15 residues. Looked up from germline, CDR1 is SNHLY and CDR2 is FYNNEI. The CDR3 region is CASTPQGGVNTEAFF. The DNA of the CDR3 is TGTGCCAGCACCCCGCAGGGAGGTGTGAACACTGAAGCTTTCTTT.

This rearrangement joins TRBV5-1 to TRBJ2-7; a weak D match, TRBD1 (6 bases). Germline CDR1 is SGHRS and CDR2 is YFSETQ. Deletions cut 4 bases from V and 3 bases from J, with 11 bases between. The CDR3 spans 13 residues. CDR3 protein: CASSTDSFYEQYF. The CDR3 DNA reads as TGCGCCAGCAGCACGGACAGCTTCTACGAGCAGTACTTC.

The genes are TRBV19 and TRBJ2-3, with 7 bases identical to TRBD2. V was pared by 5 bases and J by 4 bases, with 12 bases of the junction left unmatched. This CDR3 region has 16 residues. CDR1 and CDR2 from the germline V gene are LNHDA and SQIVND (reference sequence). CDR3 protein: CASSAWGRALSDTQYF. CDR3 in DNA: TGTGCCAGTAGTGCTTGGGGGAGGGCTTTGTCAGATACGCAGTATTTT.

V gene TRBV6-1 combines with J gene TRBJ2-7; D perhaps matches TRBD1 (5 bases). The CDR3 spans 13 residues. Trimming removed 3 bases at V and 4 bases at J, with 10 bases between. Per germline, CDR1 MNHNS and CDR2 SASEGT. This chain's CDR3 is CASSDQGQYEQYF. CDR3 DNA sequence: TGTGCCAGCAGTGATCAGGGCCAGTACGAGCAGTACTTC.

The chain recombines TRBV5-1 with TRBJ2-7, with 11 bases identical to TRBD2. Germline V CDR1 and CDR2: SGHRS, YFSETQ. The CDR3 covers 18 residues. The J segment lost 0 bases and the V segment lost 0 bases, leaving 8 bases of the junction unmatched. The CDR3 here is CASSLAARLAGFSYEQYF. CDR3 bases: TGCGCCAGCAGCTTGGCCGCAAGACTAGCGGGGTTCTCCTACGAGCAGTACTTC.

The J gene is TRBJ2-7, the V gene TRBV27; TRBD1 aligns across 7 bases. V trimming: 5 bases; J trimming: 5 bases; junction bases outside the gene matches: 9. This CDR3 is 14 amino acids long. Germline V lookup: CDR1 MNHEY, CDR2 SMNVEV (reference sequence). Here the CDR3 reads CASSIQGLWDEQYF. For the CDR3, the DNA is TGTGCCAGCAGTATACAGGGGCTCTGGGACGAGCAGTACTTC.

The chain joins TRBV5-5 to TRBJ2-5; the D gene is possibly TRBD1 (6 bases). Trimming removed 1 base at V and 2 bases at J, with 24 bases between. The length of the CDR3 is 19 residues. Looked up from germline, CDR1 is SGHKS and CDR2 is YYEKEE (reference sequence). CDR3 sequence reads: CASSLLSPGHRAFQETQYF. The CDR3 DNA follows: TGTGCCAGCAGCTTGCTCTCTCCGGGACACCGAGCGTTTCAAGAGACCCAGTACTTC.

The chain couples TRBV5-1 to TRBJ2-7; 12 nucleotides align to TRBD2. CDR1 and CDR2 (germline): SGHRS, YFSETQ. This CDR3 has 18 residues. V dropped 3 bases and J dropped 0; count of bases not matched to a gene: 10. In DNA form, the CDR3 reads TGCGCCAGCAGCTCCCCGGGACTAGCGGGTTACACCTCCTACGAGCAGTACTTC. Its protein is CASSSPGLAGYTSYEQYF.

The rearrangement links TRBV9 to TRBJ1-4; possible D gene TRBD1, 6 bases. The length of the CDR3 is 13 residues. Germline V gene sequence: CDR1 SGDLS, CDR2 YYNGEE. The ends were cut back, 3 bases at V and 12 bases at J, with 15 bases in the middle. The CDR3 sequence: CASSATGQNELFF. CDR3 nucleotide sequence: TGTGCCAGCAGCGCCACGGGACAAAACGAACTGTTTTTT.

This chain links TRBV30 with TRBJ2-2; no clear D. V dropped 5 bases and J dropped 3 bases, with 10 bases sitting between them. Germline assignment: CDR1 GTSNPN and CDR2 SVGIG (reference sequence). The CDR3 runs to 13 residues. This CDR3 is CAWANSYTGELFF. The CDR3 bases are TGTGCCTGGGCGAACTCTTACACCGGGGAGCTGTTTTTT. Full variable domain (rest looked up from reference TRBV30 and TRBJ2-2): SQTIHQWPATLVQPVGSPLSLECTVEGTSNPNLYWYRQAAGRGLQLLFYSVGIGQISSEVPQNLSASRPQDRQFILSSKKLLLSDSGFYLCAWANSYTGELFFGEGSRLTVL.

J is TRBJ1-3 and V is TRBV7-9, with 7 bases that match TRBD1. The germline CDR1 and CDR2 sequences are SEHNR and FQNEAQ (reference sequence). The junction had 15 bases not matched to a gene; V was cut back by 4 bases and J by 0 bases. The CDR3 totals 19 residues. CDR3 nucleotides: TGTGCCAGCAGCTCCGGGACAGTGGTAAGCTTGTACTCTGGAAACACCATATATTTT. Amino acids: CASSSGTVVSLYSGNTIYF.

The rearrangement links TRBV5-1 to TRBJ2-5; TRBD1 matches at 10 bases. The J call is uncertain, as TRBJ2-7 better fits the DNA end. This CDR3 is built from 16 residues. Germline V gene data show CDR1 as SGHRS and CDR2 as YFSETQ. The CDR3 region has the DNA TGCGCCAGCAGTCCGGGGGGGGGACAGGGGACCTACGAGCAGTACTTC. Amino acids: CASSPGGGQGTYEQYF.